This record covers a single T cell receptor beta chain. The CDR3 spans 16 residues. CDR1 WSHSY and CDR2 SAAADI come from the germline V gene. V trimming: 7 bases; J trimming: 6 bases; junction bases outside the gene matches: 12. Produced via immunoSEQ multiplex PCR; TCRdb's table is partial and in-frame only. This sample has approximately 760,000 clones, with approximately 85% found just once. This entry is derived from a study of shared T cell receptors in the human thymus. Another study also made use of these data, one on human thymus T cells. From that report: From resections taken during corrective heart surgery, the thymus tissue was obtained. Apparent skewing of V and J gene usage characterized both thymic and blood repertoires. Highly overlapping thymic repertoires in unrelated individuals were reported by related research.

The source of this sequence is a girl in the first two years of life with a congenital heart defect. Input material: thymocytes. The V gene is TRBV10-2, the J gene TRBJ2-2; TRBD1 agrees at 9 bases. The CDR3 reads CASTQTGTGSAGELFF. The CDR3 bases are TGCGCCAGCACACAAACCGGGACAGGGTCAGCCGGGGAGCTGTTTTTT.